This TCR beta chain came from a study of vaccination and CD4 T cells after COVID-19. The study, taken as a whole, reports: The median proportion of reactive clones detected only post-vaccination in convalescent patients was 85% to 90%.

The sample holds a few counts of this clonotype. Antigen specificity is unknown. The treatment was: 10-day PBMC culture with coronavirus spike peptide pools or control peptides (ViraFEST assay). PBMC cultures, at over 1.5 million cells per well, received 10 IU/ml IL-2 and about 9.3 ug/ml peptide pools. With the Oncomine TCR Beta short-read assay, DNA from cultured CD4+ T cells was sequenced. It was from cultured CD4+ T cells that genomic DNA was extracted. TCRdb reprocessed the PCR reads via MiXCR and lists one record per CDR3 protein. The top ten clones hold less than 25% of a sample with approximately 12,000 distinct CDR3 sequences, around 48% of them seen once. Looked up from germline, CDR1 is SNHLY and CDR2 is FYNNEI. The V gene lost 6 bases and the J gene lost 5 bases, with 10 bases spanning the gap. The CDR3 is 12 amino acids.

The sample taken for sequencing was CD4+ T cells from blood, cultured in vitro. The origin of this receptor is a human donor who had recovered from COVID-19. The chain is built from TRBV2 and TRBJ1-1; D may be TRBD1 (6 bases). CDR3 in DNA: TGTGCCAGCAGCGTGGACAGAACTGAAGCTTTCTTT. It codes for CASSVDRTEAFF.